This T cell receptor (beta chain) is drawn from a study of blood T cell repertoires in COVID-19. Overall study context: Researchers got acute and convalescent COVID-19 samples from the United States, Italy and Spain. T cells, B-cell-depleted T cells, or PBMCs provided the cDNA or gDNA that served as material.

Germline V CDR1 and CDR2: SGHDT, YYEEEE. There are 13 residues in the CDR3. Trimming removed 4 bases from V and 5 bases from J, with 12 bases in between. Under the authors' procedure: By means of reference gene primer amplification, nucleated cell counts were estimated. Assay used: immunoSEQ multiplex PCR; TCRdb lists only in-frame clones, some missing. V and J calls and clone size are copied from that table; D and trimming were computed from the DNA. The top ten clones hold approximately 12% of a sample with about 80,000 clones, roughly 80% of them seen once. J is TRBJ1-2 and V is TRBV5-6, with D maybe TRBD1 (6 bases). This clonotype was obtained from a man older than 75 with acute or convalescent COVID-19. Sequenced input: peripheral blood. CDR3: CASSDYREYGYTF. In DNA, the CDR3 is TGTGCCAGCAGCGATTACAGGGAGTATGGCTACACCTTC.